This TCR beta chain is drawn from a study of T cell changes during pregnancy in multiple sclerosis. Only in-frame clones appear in the TCRdb table, and some are missing; sequencing was by immunoSEQ multiplex PCR. The repertoire has 85,000 to 130,000 clones, approximately 92% of them found once; the top ten carry approximately 1.2%. This TCR came from a female donor with multiple sclerosis, enrolled in a pregnancy study. This material consisted of peripheral blood, taken in the second trimester of pregnancy.

The CDR3 region is CASSFRTSGSYEQYF. For the CDR3, the DNA is TGTGCCAGCAGTTTCCGGACTAGCGGGAGCTACGAGCAGTACTTC. The J gene is TRBJ2-7, the V gene TRBV27; TRBD2 matches at 13 bases. The germline CDR1 and CDR2 sequences are MNHEY and SMNVEV (reference sequence). After removal of 3 bases from V and 3 bases from J, the junction contained 2 bases not matched to a gene. This CDR3 is built from 15 residues.